Given below is one T cell receptor beta chain in context. Its target is not known. For the TCR beta CDR3, multiplex PCR with 32 V and 13 J primers performed the amplification. TCRdb used MiXCR to reprocess the multiplex PCR reads, holding one entry per CDR3 protein. The sample yields roughly 3,000 distinct CDR3 sequences, just over 45% seen once. From germline, CDR1 is ENHRY and CDR2 SYGVKD. V was trimmed by 2 bases and J by 7 bases, leaving 9 bases between them. CDR3 length: 13 amino acids. The data belong to a study of immune heterogeneity within non-small cell lung tumors. Bulk tumor genomic DNA (600 ng per sample) served as template. During surgery, several far-apart biopsies were obtained from every primary tumor. Patients underwent curative surgery for non-small cell lung cancer (untreated and newly diagnosed). Study-wide results and caveats: High-frequency T-cell receptor beta clonotypes were largely distinct between individual patients.

The chain combines TRBV10-3 with TRBJ1-3; maybe TRBD1 (6 bases). Material: lung tumor tissue. The clonotype comes from a woman aged 55-70 years with non-small cell lung cancer. This CDR3 reads CAISEGQGNTIYF. CDR3 DNA sequence: TGTGCCATCAGTGAGGGGCAGGGGAACACCATATATTTT.